This T cell receptor beta chain is from a study of blood T cell repertoires in COVID-19. TCRdb's copy holds only in-frame clones and misses some; the assay was immunoSEQ multiplex PCR. This table holds around 300,000 clones, around 86% found once. This clone was seen once. This CDR3 has 13 amino acids. V was clipped by 6 bases and J by 0 bases, with 9 bases between them. Germline CDR1 SGDLS, CDR2 YYNGEE. Sequencing was done on a sample of peripheral blood. The receptor was isolated from a man aged 45-65 years with active or convalescent COVID-19. The chain has TRBV9 and TRBJ1-1; D gene ambiguous. CDR3 sequence reads: CASTEQLNTEAFF. The CDR3 bases are TGTGCCAGCACGGAACAGCTGAACACTGAAGCTTTCTTT. Variable domain in full (rest from reference TRBV9 and TRBJ1-1): DSGVTQTPKHLITATGQRVTLRCSPRSGDLSVYWYQQSLDQGLQFLIQYYNGEERAKGNILERFSAQQFPDLHSELNLSSLELGDSALYFCASTEQLNTEAFFGQGTRLTVV.